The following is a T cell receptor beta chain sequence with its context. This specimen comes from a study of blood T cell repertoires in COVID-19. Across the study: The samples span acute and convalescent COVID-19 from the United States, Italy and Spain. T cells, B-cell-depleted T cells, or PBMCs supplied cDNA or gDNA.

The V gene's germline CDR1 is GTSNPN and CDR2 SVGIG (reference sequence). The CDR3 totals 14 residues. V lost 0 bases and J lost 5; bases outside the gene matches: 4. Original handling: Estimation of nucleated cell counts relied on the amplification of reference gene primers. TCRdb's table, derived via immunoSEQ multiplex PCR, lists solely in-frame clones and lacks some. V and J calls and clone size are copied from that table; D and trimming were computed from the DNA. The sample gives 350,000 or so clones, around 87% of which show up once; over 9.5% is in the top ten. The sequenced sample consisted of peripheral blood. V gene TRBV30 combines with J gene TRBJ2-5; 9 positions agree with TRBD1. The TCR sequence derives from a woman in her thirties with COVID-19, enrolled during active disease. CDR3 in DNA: TGTGCCTGGAGTGTCGGGACAGGGCACGAGACCCAGTACTTC. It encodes CAWSVGTGHETQYF.